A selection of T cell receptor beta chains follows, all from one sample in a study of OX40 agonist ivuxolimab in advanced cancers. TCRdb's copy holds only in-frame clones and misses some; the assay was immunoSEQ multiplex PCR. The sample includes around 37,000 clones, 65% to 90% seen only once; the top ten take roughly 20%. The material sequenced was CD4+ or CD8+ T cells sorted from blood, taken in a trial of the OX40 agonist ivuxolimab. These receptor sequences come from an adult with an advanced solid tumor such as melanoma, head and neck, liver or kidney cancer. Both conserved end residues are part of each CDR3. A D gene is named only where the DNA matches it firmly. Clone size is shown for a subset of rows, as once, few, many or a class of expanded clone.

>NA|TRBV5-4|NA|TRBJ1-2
CASSFGTSIYGYTF
TGTGCCAGCAGCTTTGGGACTTCAATTTATGGCTACACCTTC
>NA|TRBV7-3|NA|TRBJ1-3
CASSLATVLRNTIYF
TGTGCCAGCAGCTTAGCCACAGTTCTGCGAAACACCATATATTTT
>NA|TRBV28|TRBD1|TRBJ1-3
CASRSDRVTSGNTIYF
TGTGCCAGCAGAAGCGACAGGGTGACCTCTGGAAACACCATATATTTT
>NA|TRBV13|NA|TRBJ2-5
CASSFQETQYF
TGTGCCAGCAGCTTCCAAGAGACCCAGTACTTC
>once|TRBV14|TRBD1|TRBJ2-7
CASSPGTGRYEQYF
TGTGCCAGCAGCCCCGGGACAGGGAGATACGAGCAGTACTTC
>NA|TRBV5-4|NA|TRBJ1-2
CASRYPTGDPKRGYTF
TGTGCCAGCCGATACCCCACCGGGGATCCAAAGCGGGGCTACACCTTC
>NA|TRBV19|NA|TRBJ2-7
CASSGPGPSTTYEQYF
TGTGCCAGTAGTGGCCCAGGACCCTCGACCACCTACGAGCAGTACTTC
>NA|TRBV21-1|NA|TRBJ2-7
CASSITGTSGALRPEQYF
TGTGCCAGCAGCATTACCGGGACTAGCGGGGCCCTTCGGCCCGAGCAGTACTTC
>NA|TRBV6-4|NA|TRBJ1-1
CASSDSGENTEAFF
TGTGCCAGCAGTGACTCTGGGGAAAACACTGAAGCTTTCTTT
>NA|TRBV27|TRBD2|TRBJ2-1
CASSLFAGGYNEQFF
TGTGCCAGCAGTTTGTTCGCGGGAGGGTACAATGAGCAGTTCTTC
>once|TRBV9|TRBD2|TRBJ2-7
CASSPSGTSGYEQYF
TGTGCCAGCAGCCCCTCCGGGACTAGCGGGTACGAGCAGTACTTC
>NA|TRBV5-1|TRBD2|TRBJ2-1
CASSSRGAGAEQFF
TGCGCCAGCAGCTCTCGGGGAGCGGGGGCTGAGCAGTTCTTC
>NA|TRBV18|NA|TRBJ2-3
CASSPPRAGPLHEGTDTQYF
TGTGCCAGCTCACCACCGAGGGCGGGACCTCTCCATGAGGGCACAGATACGCAGTATTTT
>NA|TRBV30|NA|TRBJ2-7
CACLTTAAYEQYF
TGTGCCTGCCTAACAACAGCAGCCTACGAGCAGTACTTC
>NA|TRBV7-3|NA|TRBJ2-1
CASSLGYGESYNEQFF
TGTGCCAGCAGCTTAGGGTACGGGGAGTCCTACAATGAGCAGTTCTTC
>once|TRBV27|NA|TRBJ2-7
CASSFGAGRSEQYF
TGTGCCAGCAGTTTCGGGGCGGGTCGATCCGAGCAGTACTTC
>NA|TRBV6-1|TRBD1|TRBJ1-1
CASSQGGTEAFF
TGTGCCAGCAGTCAGGGGGGCACTGAAGCTTTCTTT
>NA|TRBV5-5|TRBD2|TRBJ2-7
CASSHRGTSRYEQYF
TGTGCCAGCAGCCACCGCGGGACTAGCCGCTACGAGCAGTACTTC
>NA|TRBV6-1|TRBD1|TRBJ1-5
CASRPTGRNQPQHF
TGTGCCAGCAGACCGACAGGGAGGAATCAGCCCCAGCATTTT
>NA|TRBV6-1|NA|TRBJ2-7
CASSEGTDSYEQYF
TGTGCCAGCAGTGAAGGTACAGATTCCTACGAGCAGTACTTC
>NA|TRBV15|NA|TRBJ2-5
CATSSRVRGETQYF
TGTGCCACCAGCAGCAGGGTGAGAGGTGAGACCCAGTACTTC
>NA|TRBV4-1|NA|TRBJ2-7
CASSQEATGQFYEQYF
TGCGCCAGCAGCCAAGAGGCGACAGGCCAATTCTACGAGCAGTACTTC
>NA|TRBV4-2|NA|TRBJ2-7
CASSHVDPSYEQYF
TGTGCCAGCAGCCACGTCGACCCTTCCTACGAGCAGTACTTC
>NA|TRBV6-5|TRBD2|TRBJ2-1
CASSTSGIYNEQFF
TGTGCCAGCAGTACTAGCGGCATCTACAATGAGCAGTTCTTC
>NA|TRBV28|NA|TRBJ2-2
CASSFDLGAGELFF
TGTGCCAGCAGTTTCGACCTAGGAGCCGGGGAGCTGTTTTTT
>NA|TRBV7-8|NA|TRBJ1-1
CASSMERGNTEAFF
TGTGCCAGCAGCATGGAGAGGGGGAACACTGAAGCTTTCTTT
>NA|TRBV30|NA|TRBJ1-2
CAWSVRYYGYTF
TGTGCCTGGAGTGTTCGGTACTATGGCTACACCTTC
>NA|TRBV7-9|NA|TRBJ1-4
CASSLGGRPTNEKLFF
TGTGCCAGCAGCTTGGGTGGAAGGCCAACTAATGAAAAACTGTTTTTT
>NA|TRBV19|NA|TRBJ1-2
CASAPGQGGGYTF
TGTGCCAGTGCCCCAGGCCAGGGAGGTGGCTACACCTTC
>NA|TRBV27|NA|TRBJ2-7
CASSLMGGSYEQYF
TGTGCCAGCAGTTTAATGGGGGGATCCTACGAGCAGTACTTC
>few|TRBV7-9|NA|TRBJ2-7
CASSQEGPSESSYEQYF
TGTGCCAGCAGCCAAGAAGGCCCTTCCGAAAGCTCCTACGAGCAGTACTTC
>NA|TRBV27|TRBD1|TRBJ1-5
CASRRTGGNQPQHF
TGTGCCAGCAGAAGGACAGGGGGCAATCAGCCCCAGCATTTT
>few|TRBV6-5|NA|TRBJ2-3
CASSNGADTQYF
TGTGCCAGCAGCAACGGAGCTGATACGCAGTATTTT
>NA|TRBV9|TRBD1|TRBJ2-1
CASSAEDRGYNEQFF
TGTGCCAGCAGCGCTGAGGACAGGGGCTACAATGAGCAGTTCTTC
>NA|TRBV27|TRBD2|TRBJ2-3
CASSPGTRKYF
TGTGCCAGCAGCCCCGGGACTAGAAAGTATTTT
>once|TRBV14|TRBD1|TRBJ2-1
CASSLRWQGATYNEQFF
TGTGCCAGCAGCCTCCGTTGGCAGGGGGCCACCTACAATGAGCAGTTCTTC
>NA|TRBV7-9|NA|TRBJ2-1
CASFMPLNEQFF
TGTGCCAGCTTTATGCCCTTGAATGAGCAGTTCTTC
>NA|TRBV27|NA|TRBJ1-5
CASSFGQRDQPQHF
TGTGCCAGCAGTTTCGGACAGAGGGATCAGCCCCAGCATTTT
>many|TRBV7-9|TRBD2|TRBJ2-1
CASSSPGAGGGHNEQFF
TGTGCCAGCAGCTCCCCGGGTGCGGGAGGGGGCCACAATGAGCAGTTCTTC
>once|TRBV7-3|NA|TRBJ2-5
CASSLTGSPQETQYF
TGTGCCAGCAGCTTAACGGGGTCCCCCCAAGAGACCCAGTACTTC
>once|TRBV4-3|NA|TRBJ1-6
CASSSVYNSPLHF
TGCGCCAGCAGCTCAGTATATAATTCACCCCTCCACTTT
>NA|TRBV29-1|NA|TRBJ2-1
CSVDGPGLFYNEQFF
TGCAGCGTTGATGGCCCTGGGCTCTTCTACAATGAGCAGTTCTTC
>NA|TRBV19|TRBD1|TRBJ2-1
CASSMGGQGYNEQFF
TGTGCCAGTAGTATGGGCGGACAGGGCTACAATGAGCAGTTCTTC
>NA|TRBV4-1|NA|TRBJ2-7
CASRPESSYEQYF
TGCGCCAGCAGACCTGAGAGCTCCTACGAGCAGTACTTC
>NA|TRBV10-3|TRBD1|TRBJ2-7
CAISERTGAYEQYF
TGTGCCATCAGTGAGCGGACAGGGGCCTACGAGCAGTACTTC
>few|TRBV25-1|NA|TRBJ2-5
CASSGATIPETQYF
TGTGCCAGCAGTGGGGCTACTATACCAGAGACCCAGTACTTC
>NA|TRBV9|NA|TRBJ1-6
CASSVEGEGSPLHF
TGTGCCAGCAGCGTAGAGGGGGAAGGTTCACCCCTCCACTTT
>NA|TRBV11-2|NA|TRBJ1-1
CASSLSRDTEAFF
TGTGCCAGCAGCTTATCCAGGGACACTGAAGCTTTCTTT